The rows below give T cell receptor beta chains drawn from one sample of a study of post-analysis software for immune sequencing data. Via MiXCR, TCRdb re-called the PCR reads, giving one row per CDR3 protein. The table shows 550,000 to 700,000 distinct CDR3 sequences, with roughly two fifths occurring only once. Sequencing was done on a sample of blood. The receptor set was obtained from a girl aged 10-17 years with multiple sclerosis. CDR3s include the opening cysteine and the closing phenylalanine or tryptophan. The D gene is left open where the match is weak. For some rows the clone size is stated as once, few or many, or as a class when expanded; others skip it.

V	J	D	size	DNA	CDR3
TRBV12-3/TRBV12-4	TRBJ2-7	TRBD1	-	TGTGCCAGCAGTTCGCCCGGACAGGGGGCCTGGGAGCAGTACTTC	CASSSPGQGAWEQYF
TRBV27	TRBJ2-5	TRBD1	many	TGTGCCAGCAGGCCTGGACAGGGTTCGAGGGAGACCCAGTACTTC	CASRPGQGSRETQYF
TRBV20-1	TRBJ2-2	TRBD2	-	TGCAGTGCTAGTCCGGCGGGAGGACCTTCCGGGGAGCTGTTTTTT	CSASPAGGPSGELFF
TRBV20-1	TRBJ2-7	-	few	TGCAGTGCTAGGCTCGGACCGAACGAGCAGTACTTC	CSARLGPNEQYF
TRBV5-5	TRBJ2-3	TRBD2	-	TGTGCCAGCAGCCTTGACAGGGCCAGCGGGAGGATGAGCACAGATACGCAGTATTTT	CASSLDRASGRMSTDTQYF
TRBV7-9	TRBJ2-7	-	-	TGTGCCAGCAGCTCTCCAGAATCCTACGAGCAGTACTTC	CASSSPESYEQYF
TRBV6-1	TRBJ2-5	-	-	TGTGCCAGCAGTGAAAGTCACCCCCAAGAGACCCAGTACTTC	CASSESHPQETQYF
TRBV3-1	TRBJ1-2	-	-	TGTGCCAGCAGCCATGAGGGGATGACTTATGGCTACACCTTC	CASSHEGMTYGYTF
TRBV28	TRBJ2-7	-	few	TGTGCCAGCAGTTACCAGGGTGGTGGCTTAGGCGAGCAGTACTTC	CASSYQGGGLGEQYF
TRBV12-3/TRBV12-4	TRBJ1-5	-	few	TGTGCCAGCAGTTTCGGGCAGGTGGAGGGTCAGCCCCAGCATTTT	CASSFGQVEGQPQHF
TRBV20-1	TRBJ2-5	TRBD1	-	TGCAGTGCCGAACCAGGGACAGGAGGCTACCAGCAGTACTTC	CSAEPGTGGYQQYF
TRBV29-1	TRBJ2-7	-	-	TGCAGCGTTGAAAGGGACCCCTACGAGCAGTACTTC	CSVERDPYEQYF
TRBV12-3/TRBV12-4	TRBJ1-1	-	few	TGTGCCAGCAGTTTATGGGTCGAAACTGAAGCTTTCTTT	CASSLWVETEAFF
TRBV7-9	TRBJ1-2	TRBD1	-	TGTGCCAGCAGCTTAGGGGACAGTCCCTATGGCTACACCTTC	CASSLGDSPYGYTF
TRBV7-2	TRBJ2-5	TRBD2	-	TGTGCCAGCAGCGTCGGACTAGCGGGGGGTCAAGAGACCCAGTACTTC	CASSVGLAGGQETQYF
TRBV12-3/TRBV12-4	TRBJ1-2	-	few	TGTGCCAGCAGCCCCGCAGGGATGGATGGCTACACCTTC	CASSPAGMDGYTF
TRBV24-1	TRBJ2-3	TRBD1	few	TGTGCCACCAGTGCAGGGACAGGGACCACAGATACGCAGTATTTT	CATSAGTGTTDTQYF
TRBV6-5	TRBJ2-1	TRBD2	-	TGTGCCAGCAGTTACGGGTTAGCGGGGCACAATGAGCAGTTCTTC	CASSYGLAGHNEQFF
TRBV10-3	TRBJ2-1	TRBD2	-	TGTGCCATCTGGTCACAGCCGGGACTAGCGGGGGGGCACAATGAGCAGTTCTTC	CAIWSQPGLAGGHNEQFF
TRBV3-1	TRBJ2-7	TRBD1	-	TGTGCCAGCAGCCCAGGGACAGGTGGTCAGAACGAGCAGTACTTC	CASSPGTGGQNEQYF
TRBV12-3/TRBV12-4	TRBJ2-1	-	-	TGTGCCAGCAGTTTTTATGGGGGCTCTTGGCAGTTCTTC	CASSFYGGSWQFF
TRBV3-1	TRBJ2-1	-	-	TGTGCCAGCAGCCAATTGACGGGATCGAATGAGCAGTTCTTC	CASSQLTGSNEQFF
TRBV29-1	TRBJ2-1	TRBD1	-	TGCAGCGGTCTCTGGACAGGGTCCCATGAGCAGTTCTTC	CSGLWTGSHEQFF
TRBV7-9	TRBJ1-1	TRBD1	-	TGTGCCAGCAGCGAATTAGGGGGCGCCGCCACTGAAGCTTTCTTT	CASSELGGAATEAFF
TRBV12-3/TRBV12-4	TRBJ2-1	TRBD2	-	TGTGCCAGTAGCACTAGCGGGAGTAGGAATGAGCAGTTCTTC	CASSTSGSRNEQFF
TRBV12-3/TRBV12-4	TRBJ2-7	TRBD2	-	TGTGCCAGCAGTGCACAACCGGGACTAGCGAATGAGCAGTACTTC	CASSAQPGLANEQYF
TRBV2	TRBJ2-5	-	-	TGTGCCAGCAGTGAAGCGAATTTAGGTCCTAAGGCGGAGACCCAGTACTTC	CASSEANLGPKAETQYF
TRBV5-1	TRBJ2-3	TRBD2	-	TGCGCCAGCAGCTCCGACCTTAGCGGGGGGGCCACAGATACGCAGTATTTT	CASSSDLSGGATDTQYF
TRBV12-3/TRBV12-4	TRBJ2-7	-	-	TGTGCCAGCAGTCTTGGGGGGAAAAACGAGCAGTACTTC	CASSLGGKNEQYF
TRBV29-1	TRBJ2-1	TRBD2	-	TGCAGCGTTGAACGGCGCGGGGGGGCCGGCGAGCAGTTCTTC	CSVERRGGAGEQFF
TRBV10-3	TRBJ2-7	TRBD1	many	TGTGCCACCTCCGCAGGGGGAGTCTACGAGCAGTACTTC	CATSAGGVYEQYF
TRBV27	TRBJ2-5	-	many	TGCGCCAGCAGGGGCCAAGAGACCCAGTACTTC	CASRGQETQYF
TRBV10-3	TRBJ2-6	TRBD2	-	TGTGCCATAGGGACTAGCGGGAGCTCTGGGGCCAACGTCCTGACTTTC	CAIGTSGSSGANVLTF
TRBV27	TRBJ2-5	-	-	TGTGCCAGCAGTTTTCTGGGAGCCCAAGAGACCCAGTACTTC	CASSFLGAQETQYF
TRBV7-8	TRBJ2-5	-	-	TGTGCCAGCAGCTCATATCGGCAAGAGACCCAGTACTTC	CASSSYRQETQYF
TRBV19	TRBJ2-6	-	-	TGTGCCAGTAGTATAAGAGGAAGGAGGTTTTCTGGGGCCAACGTCCTGACTTTC	CASSIRGRRFSGANVLTF
TRBV20-1	TRBJ1-2	-	-	TGCAGTGCTAGAGATCCGGGGATTCCTAACTATGGCTACACCTTC	CSARDPGIPNYGYTF
TRBV7-3	TRBJ2-1	-	-	TGTGCCAGCAGCCTCGGGGGTACTGTGGAGACCCAGTTCTTC	CASSLGGTVETQFF
TRBV6-6	TRBJ2-1	-	-	TGTGCCAGCGGTCAGACCTACAATGAGCAGTTCTTC	CASGQTYNEQFF
TRBV4-1	TRBJ2-3	-	-	TGCGCCAGCAGCCAACCCCGGCAGGGGACAGATACGCAGTATTTT	CASSQPRQGTDTQYF
TRBV6-5	TRBJ2-7	-	-	TGTGCCAGCAGCCCGGGACCAGCGGTTTCCTACGAGCAGTACTTC	CASSPGPAVSYEQYF
TRBV6-6	TRBJ1-2	-	few	TGTGCCAGCAGCCGTTCTGAGTATGGCTACACCTTC	CASSRSEYGYTF
TRBV5-1	TRBJ2-5	-	-	TGCGCCAGCAGCTTGGGAGACGCCCAGTACTTC	CASSLGDAQYF
TRBV7-9	TRBJ2-1	TRBD2	-	TGTGCCAGCAGCCCTACTCGGGAGGGGTCCTACAATGAGCAGTTCTTC	CASSPTREGSYNEQFF
TRBV12-3/TRBV12-4	TRBJ2-5	-	few	TGTGCCAGCAGGTCGGGACACCCTAAGGGAGAGACCCAGTACTTC	CASRSGHPKGETQYF
TRBV6-6	TRBJ1-2	-	-	TGTGCCAGCAGCCCGGGAGGGTCTGGTTATGGCTACACCTTC	CASSPGGSGYGYTF
TRBV12-3/TRBV12-4	TRBJ2-7	-	-	TGTGCCAGCAGTGCCGGGACGGCCAGCTCCTACGAGCAGTACTTC	CASSAGTASSYEQYF
TRBV10-3	TRBJ2-7	TRBD1	-	TGTGCCATCAGCCAAGTGGGACAGCGGACCACCTACGAGCAGTACTTC	CAISQVGQRTTYEQYF
TRBV20-1	TRBJ2-1	TRBD2	-	TGCAGTGCTAGAGATGGGGGAGGCGGTAGCGGGAAATACAATGAGCAGTTCTTC	CSARDGGGGSGKYNEQFF
TRBV28	TRBJ2-7	-	few	TGTGCAGTCGGGAGCGAGAGCGCGACGAGCTCCTACGAGCAGTACTTC	CAVGSESATSSYEQYF
TRBV10-3	TRBJ2-7	TRBD1	-	TGTGCCATCAGGGGACAGGGGGCTTACGAGCAGTACTTC	CAIRGQGAYEQYF
TRBV7-8	TRBJ2-7	-	few	TGTGCCAGCAGCTTCCGACTGTCCTCTCCAGTCAGCTCCTACGAGCAGTACTTC	CASSFRLSSPVSSYEQYF
TRBV6-5	TRBJ1-2	-	-	TGTGCCAGCAGCTACCAGGGAGAGAGCCATGGCTACACCTTC	CASSYQGESHGYTF
TRBV7-9	TRBJ2-5	-	few	TGTGCCAGCAGCTCACGGGACACGAACCAAGAGACCCAGTACTTC	CASSSRDTNQETQYF